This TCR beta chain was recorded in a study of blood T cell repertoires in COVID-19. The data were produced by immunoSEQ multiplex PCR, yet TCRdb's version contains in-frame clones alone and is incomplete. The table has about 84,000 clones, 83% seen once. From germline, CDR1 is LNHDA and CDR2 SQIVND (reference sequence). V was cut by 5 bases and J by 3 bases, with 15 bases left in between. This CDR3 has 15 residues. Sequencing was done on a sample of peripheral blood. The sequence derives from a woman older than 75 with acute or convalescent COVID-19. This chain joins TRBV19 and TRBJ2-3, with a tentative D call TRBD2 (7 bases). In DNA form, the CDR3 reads TGTGCCAGTAGTCGGACAAAGGGGGGGACAGATACGCAGTATTTT. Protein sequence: CASSRTKGGTDTQYF.